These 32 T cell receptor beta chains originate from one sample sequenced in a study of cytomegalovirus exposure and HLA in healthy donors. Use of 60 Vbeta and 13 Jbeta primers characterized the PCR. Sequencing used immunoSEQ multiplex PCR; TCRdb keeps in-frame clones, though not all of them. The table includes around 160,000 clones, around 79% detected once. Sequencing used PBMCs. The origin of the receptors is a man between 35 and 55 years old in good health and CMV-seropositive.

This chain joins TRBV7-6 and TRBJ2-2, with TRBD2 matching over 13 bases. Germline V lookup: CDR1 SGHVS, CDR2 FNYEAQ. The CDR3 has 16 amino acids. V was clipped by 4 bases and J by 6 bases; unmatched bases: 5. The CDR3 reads CASSSLAGGAAGELFF. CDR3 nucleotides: TGTGCCAGCAGCTCACTAGCGGGAGGGGCGGCCGGGGAGCTGTTTTTT.

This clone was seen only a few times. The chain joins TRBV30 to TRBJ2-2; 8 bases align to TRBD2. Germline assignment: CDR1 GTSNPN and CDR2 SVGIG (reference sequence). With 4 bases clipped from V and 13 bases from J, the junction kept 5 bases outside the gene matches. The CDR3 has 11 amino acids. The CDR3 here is CAWNQGLVLFF. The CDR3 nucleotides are TGTGCCTGGAATCAGGGACTAGTGCTGTTTTTT.

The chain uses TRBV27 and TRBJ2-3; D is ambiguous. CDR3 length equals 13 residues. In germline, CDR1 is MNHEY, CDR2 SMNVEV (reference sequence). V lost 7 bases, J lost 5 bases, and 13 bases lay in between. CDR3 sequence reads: CASMGPPVDTQYF. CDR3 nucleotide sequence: TGTGCCAGCATGGGCCCCCCGGTAGATACGCAGTATTTT.

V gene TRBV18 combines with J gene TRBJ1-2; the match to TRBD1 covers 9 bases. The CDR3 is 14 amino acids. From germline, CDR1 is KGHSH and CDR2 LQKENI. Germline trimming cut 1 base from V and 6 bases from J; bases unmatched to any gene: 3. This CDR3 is CASSPQQGADGYTF. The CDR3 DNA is TGTGCCAGCTCACCACAACAGGGGGCTGATGGCTACACCTTC.

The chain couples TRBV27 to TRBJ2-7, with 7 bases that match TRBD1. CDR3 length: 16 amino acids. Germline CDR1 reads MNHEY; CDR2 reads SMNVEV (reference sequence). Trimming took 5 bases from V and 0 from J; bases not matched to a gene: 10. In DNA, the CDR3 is TGTGCCAGCAGTCTGATTGGACAGGCATCCTCCTACGAGCAGTACTTC. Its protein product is CASSLIGQASSYEQYF.

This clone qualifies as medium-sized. CDR3 residues: CASSSYGQAYEQYF. The CDR3 coding sequence is TGTGCCAGCAGTTCCTATGGACAGGCCTACGAGCAGTACTTC. V is TRBV27 and J is TRBJ2-7; 7 bases are a match to TRBD1. CDR1 and CDR2 (germline): MNHEY, SMNVEV (reference sequence). V was clipped by 4 bases and J by 2 bases; unmatched bases: 5. CDR3 length: 14 amino acids.

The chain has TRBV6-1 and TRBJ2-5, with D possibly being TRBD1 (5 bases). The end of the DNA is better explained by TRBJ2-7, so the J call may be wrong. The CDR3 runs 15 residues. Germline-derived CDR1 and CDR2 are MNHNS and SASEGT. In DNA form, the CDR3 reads TGTGCCAGCAGTGGAGTTCGACAGAGCTCCTACGAGCAGTACTTC. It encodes CASSGVRQSSYEQYF.

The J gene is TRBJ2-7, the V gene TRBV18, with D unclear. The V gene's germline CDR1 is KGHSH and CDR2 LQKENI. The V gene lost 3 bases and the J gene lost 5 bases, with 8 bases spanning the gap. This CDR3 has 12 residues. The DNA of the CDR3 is TGTGCCAGCTCACCCGAAGAGCACGAGCAGTACTTC. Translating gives CASSPEEHEQYF.

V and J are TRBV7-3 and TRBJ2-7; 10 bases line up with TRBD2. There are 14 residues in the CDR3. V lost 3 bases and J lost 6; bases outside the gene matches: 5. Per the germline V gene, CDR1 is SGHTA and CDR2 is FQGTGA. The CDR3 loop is CASSLASGSGEQYF. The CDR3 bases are TGTGCCAGCAGCTTGGCTAGCGGGAGTGGCGAGCAGTACTTC.

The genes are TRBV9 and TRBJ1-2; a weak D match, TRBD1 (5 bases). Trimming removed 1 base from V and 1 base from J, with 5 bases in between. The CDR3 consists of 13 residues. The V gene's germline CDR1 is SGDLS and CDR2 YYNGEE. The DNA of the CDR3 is TGTGCCAGCAGCGTACAGGGTAACTATGGCTACACCTTC. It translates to CASSVQGNYGYTF.

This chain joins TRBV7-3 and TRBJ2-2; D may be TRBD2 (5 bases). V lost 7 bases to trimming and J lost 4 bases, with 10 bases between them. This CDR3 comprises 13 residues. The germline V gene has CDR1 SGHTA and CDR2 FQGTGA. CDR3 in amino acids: CASTREGTGELFF. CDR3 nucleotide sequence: TGTGCCAGCACCCGGGAAGGCACCGGGGAGCTGTTTTTT.

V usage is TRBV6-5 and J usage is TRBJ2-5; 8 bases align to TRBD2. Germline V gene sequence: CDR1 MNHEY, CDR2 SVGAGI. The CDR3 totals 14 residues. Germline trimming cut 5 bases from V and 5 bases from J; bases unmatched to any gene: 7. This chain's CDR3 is CASSRGLGGETQYF. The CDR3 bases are TGTGCCAGCAGTAGGGGACTAGGAGGGGAGACCCAGTACTTC.

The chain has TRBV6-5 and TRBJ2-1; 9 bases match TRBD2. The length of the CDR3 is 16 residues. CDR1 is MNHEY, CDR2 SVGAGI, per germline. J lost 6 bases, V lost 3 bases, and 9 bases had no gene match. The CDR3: CASSYGRREGINEQFF. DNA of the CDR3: TGTGCCAGCAGTTATGGTAGGCGGGAGGGCATCAATGAGCAGTTCTTC.

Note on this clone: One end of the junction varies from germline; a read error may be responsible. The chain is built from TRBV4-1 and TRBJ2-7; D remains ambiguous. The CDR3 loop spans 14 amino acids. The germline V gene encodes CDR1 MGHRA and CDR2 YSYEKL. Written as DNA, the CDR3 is TGCGCCAGCAGCCAAGATGCCCCTAATTCCGACTGGTTATTC. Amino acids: CASSQDAPNSDWLF.

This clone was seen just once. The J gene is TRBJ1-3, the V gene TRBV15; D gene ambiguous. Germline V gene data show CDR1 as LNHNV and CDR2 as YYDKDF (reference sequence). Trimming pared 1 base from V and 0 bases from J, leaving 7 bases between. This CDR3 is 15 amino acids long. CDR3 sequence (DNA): TGTGCCACCAGCAGAGGACGGGACTCTGGAAACACCATATATTTT. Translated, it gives CATSRGRDSGNTIYF.

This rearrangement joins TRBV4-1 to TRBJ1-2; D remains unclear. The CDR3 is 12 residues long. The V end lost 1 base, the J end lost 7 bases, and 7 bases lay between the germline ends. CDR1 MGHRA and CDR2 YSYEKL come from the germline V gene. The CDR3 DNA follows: TGCGCCAGCAGCCAAGGGTTAGCTGGCTACACCTTC. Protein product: CASSQGLAGYTF.

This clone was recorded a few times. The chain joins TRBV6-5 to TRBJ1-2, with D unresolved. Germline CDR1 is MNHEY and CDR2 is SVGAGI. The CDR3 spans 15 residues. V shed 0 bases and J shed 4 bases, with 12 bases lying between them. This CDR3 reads CASSYSKQKSYGYTF. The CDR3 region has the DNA TGTGCCAGCAGTTACTCGAAACAGAAATCCTATGGCTACACCTTC.

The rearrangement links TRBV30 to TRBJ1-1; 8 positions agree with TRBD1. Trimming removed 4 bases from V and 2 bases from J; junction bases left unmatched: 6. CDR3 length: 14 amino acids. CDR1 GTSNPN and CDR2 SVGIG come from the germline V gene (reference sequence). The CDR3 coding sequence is TGTGCCTGGATCAAACAGGGGGAAAACACTGAAGCTTTCTTT. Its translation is CAWIKQGENTEAFF.

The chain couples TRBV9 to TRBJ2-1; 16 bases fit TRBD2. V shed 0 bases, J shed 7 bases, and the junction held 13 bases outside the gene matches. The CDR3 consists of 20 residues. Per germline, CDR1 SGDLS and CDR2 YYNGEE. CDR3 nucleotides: TGTGCCAGCAGCGTAGCGGGGACTAGCGGGAGGGCCGGGAAGCTGAATGAGCAGTTCTTC. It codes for CASSVAGTSGRAGKLNEQFF.

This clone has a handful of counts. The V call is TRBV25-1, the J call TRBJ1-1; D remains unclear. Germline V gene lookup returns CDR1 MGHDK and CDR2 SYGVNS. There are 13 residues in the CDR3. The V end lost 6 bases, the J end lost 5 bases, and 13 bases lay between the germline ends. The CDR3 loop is CASRVNAGTEAFF. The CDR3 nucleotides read TGTGCCAGCAGGGTGAATGCGGGAACTGAAGCTTTCTTT.

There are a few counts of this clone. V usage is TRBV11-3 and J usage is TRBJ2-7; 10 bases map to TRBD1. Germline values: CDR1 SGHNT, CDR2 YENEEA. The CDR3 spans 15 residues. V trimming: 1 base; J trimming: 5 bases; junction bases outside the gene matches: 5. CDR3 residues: CASSLGVTGGDEQYF. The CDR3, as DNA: TGTGCCAGCAGCTTAGGTGTGACAGGGGGCGACGAGCAGTACTTC.

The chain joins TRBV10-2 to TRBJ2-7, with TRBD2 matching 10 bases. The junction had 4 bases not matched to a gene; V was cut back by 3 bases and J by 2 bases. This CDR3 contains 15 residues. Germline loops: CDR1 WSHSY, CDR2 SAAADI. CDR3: CASSEAGGRTYEQYF. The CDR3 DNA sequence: TGCGCCAGCAGTGAAGCGGGAGGGCGCACCTACGAGCAGTACTTC.

CDR3 amino acids: CASRNRGRTEAFF. The DNA of the CDR3 is TGTGCCAGCAGAAACAGGGGGCGGACTGAAGCTTTCTTT. The genes are TRBV28 and TRBJ1-1, with 9 bases matching TRBD1. The CDR3 has 13 amino acids. From germline, CDR1 is MDHEN and CDR2 SYDVKM. V was clipped by 6 bases and J by 5 bases; unmatched bases: 4.

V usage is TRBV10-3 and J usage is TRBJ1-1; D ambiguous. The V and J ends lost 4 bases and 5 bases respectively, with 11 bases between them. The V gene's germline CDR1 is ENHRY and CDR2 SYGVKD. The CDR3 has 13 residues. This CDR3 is CAISGNRETEAFF. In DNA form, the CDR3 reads TGTGCCATCAGTGGGAACCGGGAAACTGAAGCTTTCTTT.

DNA for the CDR3: TGTGCCAGCAGGGGGGGGCAGTCTGGGGCCAACGTCCTGACTTTC. Translation gives CASRGGQSGANVLTF. The rearrangement links TRBV6-5 to TRBJ2-6, with D tentatively TRBD2 (7 bases). The germline V gene encodes CDR1 MNHEY and CDR2 SVGAGI. The CDR3 runs to 15 residues. Trimming removed 6 bases from V and 1 base from J, with 10 bases in between.

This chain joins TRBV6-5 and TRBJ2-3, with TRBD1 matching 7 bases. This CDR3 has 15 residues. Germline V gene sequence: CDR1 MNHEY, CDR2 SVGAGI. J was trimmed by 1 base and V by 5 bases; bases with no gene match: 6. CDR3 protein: CASSTRTGGTDTQYF. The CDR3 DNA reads TGTGCCAGCAGTACGAGGACAGGAGGCACAGATACGCAGTATTTT.

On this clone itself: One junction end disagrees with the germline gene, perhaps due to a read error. CDR3 in DNA: TGCGCCAGCAGACCAGCAGGTTTACGTTCTGGATTT. This encodes CASRPAGLRSGF. This chain links TRBV23-1 with TRBJ1-6; D not resolved. TRBV23-1 is flagged as an ORF with uncertain function. The CDR3 extends over 12 amino acids.

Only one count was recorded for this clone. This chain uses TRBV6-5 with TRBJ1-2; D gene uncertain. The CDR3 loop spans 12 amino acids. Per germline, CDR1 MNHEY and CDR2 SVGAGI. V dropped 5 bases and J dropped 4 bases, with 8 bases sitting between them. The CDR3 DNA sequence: TGTGCCAGCAGTCCCCGGGGCTATGGCTACACCTTC. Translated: CASSPRGYGYTF.

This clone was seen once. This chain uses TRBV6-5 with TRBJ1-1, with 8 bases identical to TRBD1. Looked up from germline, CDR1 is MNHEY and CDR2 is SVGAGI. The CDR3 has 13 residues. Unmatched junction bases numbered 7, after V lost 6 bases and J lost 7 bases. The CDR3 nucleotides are TGTGCCAGCAGACCTGGACAGGGAAGTGAAGCTTTCTTT. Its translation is CASRPGQGSEAFF.

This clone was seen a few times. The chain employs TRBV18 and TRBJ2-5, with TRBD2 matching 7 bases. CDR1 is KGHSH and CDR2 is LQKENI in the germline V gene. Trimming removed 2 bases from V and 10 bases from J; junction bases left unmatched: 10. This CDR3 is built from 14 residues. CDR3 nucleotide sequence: TGTGCCAGCTCACCAGGGACTGCAGCGGGGAGCCAGTACTTC. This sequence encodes CASSPGTAAGSQYF. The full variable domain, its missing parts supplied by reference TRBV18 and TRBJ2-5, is NAGVMQNPRHLVRRRGQEARLRCSPMKGHSHVYWYRQLPEEGLKFMVYLQKENIIDESGMPKERFSAEFPKEGPSILRIQQVVRGDSAAYFCASSPGTAAGSQYFGPGTRLLVL.

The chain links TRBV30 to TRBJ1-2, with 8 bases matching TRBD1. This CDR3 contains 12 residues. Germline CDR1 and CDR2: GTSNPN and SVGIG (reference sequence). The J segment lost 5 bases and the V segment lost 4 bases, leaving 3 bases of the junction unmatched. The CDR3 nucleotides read TGTGCCTGGACAGGGGGCCTTTATGGCTACACCTTC. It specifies CAWTGGLYGYTF.

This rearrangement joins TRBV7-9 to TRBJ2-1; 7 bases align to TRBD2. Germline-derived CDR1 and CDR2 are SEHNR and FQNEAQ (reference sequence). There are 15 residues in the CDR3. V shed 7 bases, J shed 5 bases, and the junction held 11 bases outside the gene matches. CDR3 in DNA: TGTGCCAGCACGGGGGGAGGTACTACTAACAATGAGCAGTTCTTC. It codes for CASTGGGTTNNEQFF.